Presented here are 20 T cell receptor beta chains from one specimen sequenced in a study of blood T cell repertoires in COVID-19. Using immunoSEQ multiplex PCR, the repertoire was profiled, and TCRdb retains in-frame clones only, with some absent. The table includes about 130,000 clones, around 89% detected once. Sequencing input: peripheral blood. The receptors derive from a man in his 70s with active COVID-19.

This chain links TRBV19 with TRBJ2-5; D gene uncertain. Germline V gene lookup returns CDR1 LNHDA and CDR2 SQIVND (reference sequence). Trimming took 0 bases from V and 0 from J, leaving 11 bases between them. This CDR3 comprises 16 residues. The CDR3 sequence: CASSIEGIGYQETQYF. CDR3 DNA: TGTGCCAGTAGTATAGAGGGCATTGGTTACCAAGAGACCCAGTACTTC.

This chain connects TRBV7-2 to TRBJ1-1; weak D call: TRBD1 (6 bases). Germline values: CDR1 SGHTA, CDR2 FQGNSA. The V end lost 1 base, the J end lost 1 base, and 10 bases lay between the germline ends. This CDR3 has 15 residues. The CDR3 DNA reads TGTGCCAGCAGCTTAGTCGGGGGGCAGAACACTGAAGCTTTCTTT. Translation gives CASSLVGGQNTEAFF.

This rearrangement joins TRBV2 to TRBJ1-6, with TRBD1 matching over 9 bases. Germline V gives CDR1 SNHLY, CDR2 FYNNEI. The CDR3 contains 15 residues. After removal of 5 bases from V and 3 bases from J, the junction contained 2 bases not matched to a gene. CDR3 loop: CASSQDRGYNSPLHF. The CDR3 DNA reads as TGTGCCAGCAGTCAGGACAGGGGCTATAATTCACCCCTCCACTTT.

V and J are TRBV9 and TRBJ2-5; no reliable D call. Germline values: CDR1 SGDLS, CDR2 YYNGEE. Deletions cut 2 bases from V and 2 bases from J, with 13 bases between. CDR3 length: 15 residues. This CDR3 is CASSVYPTGQETQYF. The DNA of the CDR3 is TGTGCCAGCAGCGTCTACCCCACGGGTCAAGAGACCCAGTACTTC.

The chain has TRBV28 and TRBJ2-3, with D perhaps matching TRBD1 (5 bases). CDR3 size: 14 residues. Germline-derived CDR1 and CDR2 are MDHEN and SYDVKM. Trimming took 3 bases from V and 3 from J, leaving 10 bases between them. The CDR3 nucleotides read TGTGCCAGCAGTTTGAGCAGGGCAACAGATACGCAGTATTTT. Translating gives CASSLSRATDTQYF. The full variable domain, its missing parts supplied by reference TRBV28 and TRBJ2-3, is DVKVTQSSRYLVKRTGEKVFLECVQDMDHENMFWYRQDPGLGLRLIYFSYDVKMKEKGDIPEGYSVSREKKERFSLILESASTNQTSMYLCASSLSRATDTQYFGPGTRLTVL.

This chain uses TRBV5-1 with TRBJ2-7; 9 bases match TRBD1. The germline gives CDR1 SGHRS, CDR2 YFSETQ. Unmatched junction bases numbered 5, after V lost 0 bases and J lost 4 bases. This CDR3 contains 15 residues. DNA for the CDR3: TGCGCCAGCAGCTTGGTAGGGACAGGGATTTACGAGCAGTACTTC. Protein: CASSLVGTGIYEQYF.

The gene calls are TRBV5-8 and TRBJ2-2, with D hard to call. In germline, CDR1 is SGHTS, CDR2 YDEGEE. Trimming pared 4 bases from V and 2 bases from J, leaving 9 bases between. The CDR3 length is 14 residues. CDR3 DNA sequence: TGTGCCAGCAGCCGTTTCACAAACACCGGGGAGCTGTTTTTT. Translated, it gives CASSRFTNTGELFF.

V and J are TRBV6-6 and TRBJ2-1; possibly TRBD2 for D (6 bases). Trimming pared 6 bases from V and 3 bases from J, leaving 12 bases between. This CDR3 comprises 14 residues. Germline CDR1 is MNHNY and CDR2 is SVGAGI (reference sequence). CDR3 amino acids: CASRRARDYNEQFF. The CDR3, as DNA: TGTGCCAGCAGGCGGGCGCGGGACTACAATGAGCAGTTCTTC.

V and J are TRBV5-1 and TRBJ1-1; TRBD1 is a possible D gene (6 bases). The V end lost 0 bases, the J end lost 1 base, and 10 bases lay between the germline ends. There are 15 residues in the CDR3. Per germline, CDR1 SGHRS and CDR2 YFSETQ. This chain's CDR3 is CASSLVGGSNTEAFF. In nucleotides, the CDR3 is TGCGCCAGCAGCTTGGTAGGGGGATCGAACACTGAAGCTTTCTTT.

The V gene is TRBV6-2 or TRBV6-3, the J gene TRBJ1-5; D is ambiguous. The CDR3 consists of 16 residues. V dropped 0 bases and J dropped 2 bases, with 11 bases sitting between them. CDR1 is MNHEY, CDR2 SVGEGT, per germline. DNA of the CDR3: TGTGCCAGCAGTTACTCCGGCCGCGGAGGCAATCAGCCCCAGCATTTT. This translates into CASSYSGRGGNQPQHF.

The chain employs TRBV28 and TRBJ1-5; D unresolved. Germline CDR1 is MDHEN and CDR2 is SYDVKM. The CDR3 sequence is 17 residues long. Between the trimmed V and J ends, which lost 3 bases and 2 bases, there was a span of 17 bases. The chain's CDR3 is CASSFRAGGRGNQPQHF. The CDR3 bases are TGTGCCAGCAGTTTCCGAGCGGGAGGGAGGGGCAATCAGCCCCAGCATTTT.

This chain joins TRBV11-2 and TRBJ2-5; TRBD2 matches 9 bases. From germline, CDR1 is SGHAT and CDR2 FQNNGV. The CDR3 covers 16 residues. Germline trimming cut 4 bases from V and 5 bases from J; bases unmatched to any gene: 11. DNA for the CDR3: TGTGCCAGCAGCTGGGTAGCGGGAGCCCAATTTGAGACCCAGTACTTC. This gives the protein CASSWVAGAQFETQYF.

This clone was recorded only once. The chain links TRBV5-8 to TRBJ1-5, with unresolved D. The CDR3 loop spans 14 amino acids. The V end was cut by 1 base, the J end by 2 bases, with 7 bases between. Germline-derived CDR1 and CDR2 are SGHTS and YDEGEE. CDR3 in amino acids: CASSLLQGNQPQHF. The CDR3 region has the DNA TGTGCCAGCAGCTTGTTGCAGGGCAATCAGCCCCAGCATTTT. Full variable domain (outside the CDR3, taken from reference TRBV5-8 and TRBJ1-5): EAGVTQSPTHLIKTRGQQATLRCSPISGHTSVYWYQQALGLGLQFLLWYDEGEERNRGNFPPRFSGRQFPNYSSELNVNALELEDSALYLCASSLLQGNQPQHFGDGTRLSIL.

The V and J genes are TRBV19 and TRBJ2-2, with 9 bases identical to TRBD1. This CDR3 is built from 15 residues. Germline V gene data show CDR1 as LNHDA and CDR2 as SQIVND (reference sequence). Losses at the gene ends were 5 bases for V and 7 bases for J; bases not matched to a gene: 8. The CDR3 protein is CASSPYRGQGGELFF. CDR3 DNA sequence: TGTGCCAGTAGTCCCTACAGGGGGCAAGGCGGGGAGCTGTTTTTT. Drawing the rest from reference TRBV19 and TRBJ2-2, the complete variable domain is DGGITQSPKYLFRKEGQNVTLSCEQNLNHDAMYWYRQDPGQGLRLIYYSQIVNDFQKGDIAEGYSVSREKKESFPLTVTSAQKNPTAFYLCASSPYRGQGGELFFGEGSRLTVL.

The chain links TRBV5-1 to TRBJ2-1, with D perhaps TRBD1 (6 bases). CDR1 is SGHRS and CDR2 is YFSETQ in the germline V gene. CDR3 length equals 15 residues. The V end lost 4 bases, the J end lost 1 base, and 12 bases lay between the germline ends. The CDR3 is CASSPRTDSYNEQFF. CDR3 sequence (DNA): TGCGCCAGCAGCCCCAGGACAGATTCCTACAATGAGCAGTTCTTC.

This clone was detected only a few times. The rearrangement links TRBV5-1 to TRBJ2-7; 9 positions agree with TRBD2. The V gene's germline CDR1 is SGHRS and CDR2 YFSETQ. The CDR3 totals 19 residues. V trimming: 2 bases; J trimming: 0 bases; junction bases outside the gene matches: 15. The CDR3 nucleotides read TGCGCCAGCAGCTTCGTGACGGGGCTAGCGGGATCACGCTCCTACGAGCAGTACTTC. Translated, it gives CASSFVTGLAGSRSYEQYF.

CDR3 amino acids: CASSLVGQGFRDEQFF. The CDR3 nucleotides read TGTGCCAGCAGTTTAGTCGGACAGGGATTTAGGGATGAGCAGTTCTTC. The chain carries TRBV28 and TRBJ2-1, with TRBD1 matching over 8 bases. CDR3 size: 16 residues. CDR1 and CDR2 (germline): MDHEN, SYDVKM. V was clipped by 2 bases and J by 8 bases; unmatched bases: 11.

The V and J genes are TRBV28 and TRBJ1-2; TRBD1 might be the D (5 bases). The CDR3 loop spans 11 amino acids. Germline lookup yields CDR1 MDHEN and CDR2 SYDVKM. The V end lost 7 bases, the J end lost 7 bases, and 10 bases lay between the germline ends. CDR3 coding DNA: TGTGCCAGCAATTGGGGCGTTGGCTACACCTTC. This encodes CASNWGVGYTF.

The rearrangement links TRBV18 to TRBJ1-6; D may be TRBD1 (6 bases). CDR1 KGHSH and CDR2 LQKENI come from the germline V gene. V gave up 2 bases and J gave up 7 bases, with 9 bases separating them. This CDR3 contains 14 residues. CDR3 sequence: CASSPTGQNSPLHF. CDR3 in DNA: TGTGCCAGCTCACCAACAGGGCAAAATTCACCCCTCCACTTT. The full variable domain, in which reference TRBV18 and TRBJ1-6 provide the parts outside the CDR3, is NAGVMQNPRHLVRRRGQEARLRCSPMKGHSHVYWYRQLPEEGLKFMVYLQKENIIDESGMPKERFSAEFPKEGPSILRIQQVVRGDSAAYFCASSPTGQNSPLHFGNGTRLTVT.

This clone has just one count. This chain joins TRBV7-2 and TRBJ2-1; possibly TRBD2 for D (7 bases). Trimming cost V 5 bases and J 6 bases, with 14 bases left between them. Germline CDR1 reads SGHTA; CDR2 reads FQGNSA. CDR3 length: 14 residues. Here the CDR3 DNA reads TGTGCCAGCAGCAGGGGGGGGACGGGCAATGAGCAGTTCTTC. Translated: CASSRGGTGNEQFF.